Sequencing of this T cell receptor beta chain was carried out in a study of somatic mutations in cytotoxic T cells in rheumatoid arthritis. Study as a whole: Immediately following diagnosis and ahead of any treatment, patient blood (about 30 ml EDTA) was drawn.

Once isolated by positive magnetic bead selection, the CD4+ and CD8+ cells had their purity checked by flow cytometry. The CDR3 extends over 14 amino acids. Germline V CDR1 and CDR2: SNHLY, FYNNEI. Trimming pared 10 bases from V and 0 bases from J, leaving 14 bases between. A note on this clone: Antigen: not known.

Overall study results and limits: CD8+ clonality rose with age in rheumatoid arthritis patients, not healthy controls.

Per the original data handling: Seldom did patient CD8+ clones exceeding 1% match published virus-specific TCRB sequences. Profiling relied on immunoSEQ multiplex PCR, and the TCRdb table lists in-frame clones only, not all of them. V and J calls and clone size follow that table, whereas D and trimming were derived from the DNA. This table has 15,000 to 20,000 clones, 80% appearing once. V and J are TRBV2 and TRBJ2-3; tentative D call: TRBD2 (6 bases). What was sequenced was CD8+ T cells sorted from blood. The sequence derives from an adult with rheumatoid arthritis. The CDR3 sequence: CATSPGASTDTQYF. CDR3 nucleotides: TGTGCCACCTCACCGGGAGCTAGCACAGATACGCAGTATTTT.